Included here is one TCR beta chain sequence, with context. The antigen is undetermined. Noted time point: newly diagnosed, previously untreated cHL patient sample. Thawed PBMCs underwent magnetic negative selection to yield purified CD4+ T cells. The data belong to a study of PD-1 blockade in classical Hodgkin lymphoma. Study-wide points: Before treatment, TCR diversity in newly diagnosed patients was reportedly lower than in healthy donors.

Germline CDR1 is ENHRY and CDR2 is SYGVKD. V lost 3 bases, J lost 7 bases, and 5 bases stayed unmatched. The CDR3 has 15 amino acids. The method was immunoSEQ multiplex PCR; TCRdb's version includes in-frame clones alone and lacks a portion of them. The sample includes approximately 27,000 clones, more than 70% of them seen just once. Material: CD4+ T cells from blood. The sequence was obtained from a human donor with classical Hodgkin lymphoma. The gene calls are TRBV10-3 and TRBJ2-1, with TRBD2 identical over 11 bases. In DNA, the CDR3 is TGTGCCATCAGTGACCTCCTAGCGGGAGGTAATGAGCAGTTCTTC. It specifies CAISDLLAGGNEQFF.